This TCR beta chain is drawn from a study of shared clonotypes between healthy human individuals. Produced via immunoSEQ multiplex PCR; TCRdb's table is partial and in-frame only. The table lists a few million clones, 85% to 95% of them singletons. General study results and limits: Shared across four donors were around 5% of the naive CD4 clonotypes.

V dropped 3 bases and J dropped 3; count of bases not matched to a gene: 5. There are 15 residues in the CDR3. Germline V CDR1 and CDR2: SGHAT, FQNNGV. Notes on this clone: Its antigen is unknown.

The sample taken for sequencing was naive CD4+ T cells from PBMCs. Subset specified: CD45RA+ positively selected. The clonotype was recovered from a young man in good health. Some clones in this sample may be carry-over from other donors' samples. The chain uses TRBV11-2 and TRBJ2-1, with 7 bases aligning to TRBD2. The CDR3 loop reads CASSFLSGNYNEQFF. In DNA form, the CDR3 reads TGTGCCAGCAGCTTTCTCAGCGGGAACTACAATGAGCAGTTCTTC.